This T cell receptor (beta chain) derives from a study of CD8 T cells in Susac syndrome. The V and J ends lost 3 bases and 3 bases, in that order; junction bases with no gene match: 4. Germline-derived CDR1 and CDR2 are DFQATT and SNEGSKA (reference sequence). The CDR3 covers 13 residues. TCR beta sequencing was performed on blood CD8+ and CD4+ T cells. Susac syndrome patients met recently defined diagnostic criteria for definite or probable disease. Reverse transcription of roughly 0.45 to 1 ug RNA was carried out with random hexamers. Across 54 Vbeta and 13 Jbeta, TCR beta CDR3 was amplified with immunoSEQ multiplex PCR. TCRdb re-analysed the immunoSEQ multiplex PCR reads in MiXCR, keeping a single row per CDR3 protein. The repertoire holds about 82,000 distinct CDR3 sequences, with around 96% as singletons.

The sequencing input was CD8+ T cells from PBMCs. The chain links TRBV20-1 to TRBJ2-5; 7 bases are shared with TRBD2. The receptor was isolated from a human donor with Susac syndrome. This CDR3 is CSASRLAEETQYF. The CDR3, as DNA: TGCAGTGCTAGCCGGCTAGCGGAAGAGACCCAGTACTTC.